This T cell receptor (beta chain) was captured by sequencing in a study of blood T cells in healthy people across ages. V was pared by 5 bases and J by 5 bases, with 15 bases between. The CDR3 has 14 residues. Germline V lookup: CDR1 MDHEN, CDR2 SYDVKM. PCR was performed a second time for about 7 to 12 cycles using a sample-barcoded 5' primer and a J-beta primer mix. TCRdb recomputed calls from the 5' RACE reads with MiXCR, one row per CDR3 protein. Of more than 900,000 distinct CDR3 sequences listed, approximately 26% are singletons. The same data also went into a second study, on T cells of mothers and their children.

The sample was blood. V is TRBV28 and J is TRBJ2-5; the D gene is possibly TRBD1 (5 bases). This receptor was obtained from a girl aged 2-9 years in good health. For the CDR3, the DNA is TGTGCCAGCAGTGAAGGGGCAGGTCGGGAGACCCAGTACTTC. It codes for CASSEGAGRETQYF.